This entry lists 5 T cell receptor beta chains sequenced from one sample in a study of T cells after yellow fever vaccination. TCRdb reprocessed the 5' RACE reads with MiXCR, giving one entry per CDR3 protein. In the table there are some 600,000 distinct CDR3 sequences, 9% to 15% of which are singletons. The material sequenced was PBMCs, taken on the day of the yellow fever booster vaccination. The origin of the receptors is a man younger than 40 who received the YFV17D yellow fever vaccine.

The chain uses TRBV6-2 or TRBV6-3 and TRBJ2-6; D not certain. The ends were cut back, 10 bases at V and 4 bases at J, with 14 bases in the middle. The V gene's germline CDR1 is MNHEY and CDR2 SVGEGT. The length of the CDR3 is 14 residues. The CDR3 DNA is TGTGCCACCAAGGCTAGGGCCGGGGCCAACGTCCTGACTTTC. It is translated as CATKARAGANVLTF.

The V and J genes are TRBV10-3 and TRBJ2-7; D is perhaps TRBD2 (8 bases). V lost 11 bases to trimming and J lost 2 bases, with 22 bases between them. Germline CDR1 ENHRY, CDR2 SYGVKD. This CDR3 contains 15 residues. The CDR3 DNA reads TGTGCCGCCCGGGGGGGACAGCCGTATCCCTACGAGCAGTACTTC. This encodes CAARGGQPYPYEQYF.

This chain joins TRBV4-1 and TRBJ1-2; D perhaps matches TRBD1 (5 bases). This CDR3 is 14 amino acids long. Trimming shortened V by 1 base and J by 8 bases, and 14 bases separated the two germline ends. The V gene's germline CDR1 is MGHRA and CDR2 YSYEKL. Here the CDR3 DNA reads TGCGCCAGCAGCCAAGCCAGGGCCCGAGAGGGCTACACCTTC. Translated, it gives CASSQARAREGYTF.

This chain connects TRBV29-1 to TRBJ2-7; D may be TRBD1 or TRBD2 (5 bases each). CDR3 length: 12 amino acids. Germline V gene sequence: CDR1 SQVTM, CDR2 ANQGSEA. Deletions cut 3 bases from V and 4 bases from J, with 10 bases between. Written as DNA, the CDR3 is TGCAGCGTTGAGTCAGGGAGATACGAGCAGTACTTC. It is translated as CSVESGRYEQYF.

This clonotype was counted ten times or more. For the CDR3, the DNA is TGCGCCAGCGCAGGGGAAAAACTGTTTTTT. Its protein product is CASAGEKLFF. The V and J genes are TRBV5-1 and TRBJ1-4; D may be TRBD1 (5 bases). Trimming shortened V by 7 bases and J by 8 bases, and 6 bases separated the two germline ends. The germline CDR1 and CDR2 sequences are SGHRS and YFSETQ. The length of the CDR3 is 10 residues.